The T cell receptor (beta chain) described here comes from a study of T-cell reconstitution after alpha-beta-depleted transplantation in children. Germline lookup yields CDR1 SGHAT and CDR2 FQDESV (reference sequence). The CDR3 contains 17 residues. J was trimmed by 4 bases and V by 4 bases; bases with no gene match: 12. A TCRbeta library incorporating unique molecular identifiers was prepared. TCRdb processed the PCR reads anew with MiXCR; each CDR3 protein has one entry. There are some 300,000 distinct CDR3 sequences in the sample; 10% occur only once, and approximately 2.3% lies in the top ten. The sequencing used PBMCs from the stem cell graft donor, collected from the stem cell graft. The rearrangement uses TRBV11-1 and TRBJ2-2; 7 bases fit TRBD1. The sequence derives from a human donor who donated a stem cell graft to a child with acute lymphoblastic leukemia. CDR3 DNA sequence: TGTGCCAGCAGCTCTGGAGATTGGGACAGAACCACCGGGGAGCTGTTTTTT. Its protein is CASSSGDWDRTTGELFF.